The source of this T cell receptor (beta chain) is a study of T cell clones after liver transplantation. About the study: Until 12-24 months post-transplant, subjects got standard immunosuppression and no induction.

V was pared by 4 bases and J by 2 bases, with 15 bases between. Germline V gene data show CDR1 as SGHKS and CDR2 as YYEKEE (reference sequence). The CDR3 runs to 16 residues. The method was immunoSEQ multiplex PCR; TCRdb's version includes in-frame clones alone and lacks a portion of them. The sample has over 50,000 clones, approximately 84% seen once. The chain links TRBV5-5 to TRBJ1-4; maybe TRBD1 (6 bases). The sequence derives from a human donor who received a liver transplant. This specimen consisted of CD4+ T cells from blood, obtained before liver transplant. Here the CDR3 DNA reads TGTGCCAGCAGCATGGGGGCGAGCCCTACTAATGAAAAACTGTTTTTT. Translated: CASSMGASPTNEKLFF.